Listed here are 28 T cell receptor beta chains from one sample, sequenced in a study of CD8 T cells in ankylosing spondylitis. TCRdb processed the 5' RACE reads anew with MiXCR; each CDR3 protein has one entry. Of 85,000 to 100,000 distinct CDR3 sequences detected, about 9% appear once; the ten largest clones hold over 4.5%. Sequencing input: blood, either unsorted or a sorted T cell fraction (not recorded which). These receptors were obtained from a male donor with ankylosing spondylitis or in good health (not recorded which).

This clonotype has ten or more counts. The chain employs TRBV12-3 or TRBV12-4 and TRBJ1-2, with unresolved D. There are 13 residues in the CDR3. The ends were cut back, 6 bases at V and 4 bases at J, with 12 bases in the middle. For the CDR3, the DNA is TGTGCCAGCAGCCTTCGGTCTGGCTATGGCTACACCTTC. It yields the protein CASSLRSGYGYTF.

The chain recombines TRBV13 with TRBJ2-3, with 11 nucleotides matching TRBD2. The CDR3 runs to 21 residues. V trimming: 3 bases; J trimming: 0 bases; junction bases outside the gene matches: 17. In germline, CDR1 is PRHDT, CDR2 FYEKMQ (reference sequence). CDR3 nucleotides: TGTGCCAGCAGCTTTGAACGACGGGCCGGGACTAGCGGAGCGAGCACAGATACGCAGTATTTT. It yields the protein CASSFERRAGTSGASTDTQYF.

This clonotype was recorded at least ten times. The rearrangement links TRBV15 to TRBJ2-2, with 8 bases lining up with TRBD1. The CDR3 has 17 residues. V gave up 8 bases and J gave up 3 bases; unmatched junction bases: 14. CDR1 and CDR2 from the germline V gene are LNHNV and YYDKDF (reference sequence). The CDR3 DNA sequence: TGTGCCACCCGCTCCCCTCTTGACAGGGGCGACACCGGGGAGCTGTTTTTT. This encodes CATRSPLDRGDTGELFF.

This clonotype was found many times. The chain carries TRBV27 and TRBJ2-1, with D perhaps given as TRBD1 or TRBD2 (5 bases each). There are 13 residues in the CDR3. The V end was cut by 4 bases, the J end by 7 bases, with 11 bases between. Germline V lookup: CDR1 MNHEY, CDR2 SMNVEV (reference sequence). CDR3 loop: CASSSFWGNEQFF. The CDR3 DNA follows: TGTGCCAGCAGTTCTTTCTGGGGGAATGAGCAGTTCTTC.

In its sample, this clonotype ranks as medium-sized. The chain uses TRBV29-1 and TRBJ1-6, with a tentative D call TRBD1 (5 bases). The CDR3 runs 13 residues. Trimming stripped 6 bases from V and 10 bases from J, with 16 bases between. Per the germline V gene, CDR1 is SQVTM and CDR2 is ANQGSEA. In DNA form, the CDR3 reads TGCAGCGTGGGGACGGGGGAAGAGTCACCCCTCCACTTT. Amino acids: CSVGTGEESPLHF.

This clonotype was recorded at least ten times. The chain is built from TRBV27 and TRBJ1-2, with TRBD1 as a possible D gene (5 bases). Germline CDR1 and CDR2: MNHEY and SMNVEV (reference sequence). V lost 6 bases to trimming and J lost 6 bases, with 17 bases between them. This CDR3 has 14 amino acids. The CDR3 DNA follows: TGTGCCAGCAGCCCCGGGACGGATGATAATGGCTACACCTTC. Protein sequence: CASSPGTDDNGYTF.

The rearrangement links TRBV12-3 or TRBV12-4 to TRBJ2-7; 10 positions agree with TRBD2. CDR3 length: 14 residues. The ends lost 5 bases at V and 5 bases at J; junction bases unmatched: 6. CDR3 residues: CASSHSGGDNEQYF. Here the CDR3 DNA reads TGTGCCAGCAGTCACAGCGGGGGGGACAACGAGCAGTACTTC.

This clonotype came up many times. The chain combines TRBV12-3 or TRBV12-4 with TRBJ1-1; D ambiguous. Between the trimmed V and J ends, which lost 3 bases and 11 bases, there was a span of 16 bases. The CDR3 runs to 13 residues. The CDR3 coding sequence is TGTGCCAGCAGTTTTGCCGCAGGTAGGGATGCTTTCTTT. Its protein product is CASSFAAGRDAFF.

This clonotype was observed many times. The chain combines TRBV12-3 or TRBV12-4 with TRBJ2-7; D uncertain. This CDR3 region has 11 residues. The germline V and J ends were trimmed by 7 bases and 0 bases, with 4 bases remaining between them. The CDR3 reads CASMGSYEQYF. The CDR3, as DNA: TGTGCCAGCATGGGCTCCTACGAGCAGTACTTC.

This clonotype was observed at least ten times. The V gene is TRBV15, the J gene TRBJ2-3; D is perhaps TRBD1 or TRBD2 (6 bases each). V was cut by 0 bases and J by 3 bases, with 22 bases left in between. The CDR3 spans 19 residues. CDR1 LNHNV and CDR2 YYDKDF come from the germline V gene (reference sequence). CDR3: CATSRDLAEGGHWTDTQYF. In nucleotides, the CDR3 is TGTGCCACCAGCAGAGATCTGGCGGAAGGGGGGCATTGGACAGATACGCAGTATTTT.

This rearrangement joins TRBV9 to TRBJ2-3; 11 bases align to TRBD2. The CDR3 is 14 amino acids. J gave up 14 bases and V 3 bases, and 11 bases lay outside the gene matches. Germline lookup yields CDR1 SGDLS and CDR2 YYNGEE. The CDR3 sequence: CASSETSGGPLSYF. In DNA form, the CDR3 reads TGTGCCAGCAGCGAAACTAGCGGGGGCCCACTATCGTATTTT.

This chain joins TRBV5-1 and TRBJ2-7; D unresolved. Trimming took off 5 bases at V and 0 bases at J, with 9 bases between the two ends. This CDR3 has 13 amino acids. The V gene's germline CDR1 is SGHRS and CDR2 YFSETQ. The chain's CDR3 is CASRPPASYEQYF. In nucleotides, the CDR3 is TGCGCCAGCAGGCCCCCAGCCTCCTACGAGCAGTACTTC.

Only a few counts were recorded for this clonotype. CDR3 in amino acids: CASCRGQADEKLFF. CDR3 nucleotide sequence: TGTGCCAGCTGTCGGGGACAGGCCGACGAAAAACTGTTTTTT. V and J are TRBV7-9 and TRBJ1-4; TRBD1 aligns across 8 bases. J gave up 8 bases and V 8 bases, and 10 bases lay outside the gene matches. This CDR3 spans 14 amino acids. The germline gives CDR1 SEHNR, CDR2 FQNEAQ (reference sequence).

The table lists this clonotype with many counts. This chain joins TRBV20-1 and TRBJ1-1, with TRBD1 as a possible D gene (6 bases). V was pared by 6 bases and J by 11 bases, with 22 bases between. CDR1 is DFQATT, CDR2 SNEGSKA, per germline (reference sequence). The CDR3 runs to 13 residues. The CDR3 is CSATGRPRLRAFF. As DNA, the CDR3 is TGCAGTGCAACAGGGAGACCCCGTTTACGGGCTTTCTTT.

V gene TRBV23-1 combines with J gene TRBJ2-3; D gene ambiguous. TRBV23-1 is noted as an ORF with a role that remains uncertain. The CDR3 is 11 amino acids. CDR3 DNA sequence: TGCGCTCTCTGGGCGACAGATACGCAGTATTTT. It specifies CALWATDTQYF.

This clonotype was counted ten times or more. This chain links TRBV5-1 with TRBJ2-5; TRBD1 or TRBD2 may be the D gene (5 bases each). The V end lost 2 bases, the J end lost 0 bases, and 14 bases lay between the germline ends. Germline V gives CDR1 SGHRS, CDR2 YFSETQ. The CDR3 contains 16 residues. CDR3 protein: CASSLTGTPYQETQYF. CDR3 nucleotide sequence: TGCGCCAGCAGCTTAACCGGGACGCCATACCAAGAGACCCAGTACTTC. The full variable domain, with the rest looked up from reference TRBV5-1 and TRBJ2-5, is KAGVTQTPRYLIKTRGQQVTLSCSPISGHRSVSWYQQTPGQGLQFLFEYFSETQRNKGNFPGRFSGRQFSNSRSEMNVSTLELGDSALYLCASSLTGTPYQETQYFGPGTRLLVL.

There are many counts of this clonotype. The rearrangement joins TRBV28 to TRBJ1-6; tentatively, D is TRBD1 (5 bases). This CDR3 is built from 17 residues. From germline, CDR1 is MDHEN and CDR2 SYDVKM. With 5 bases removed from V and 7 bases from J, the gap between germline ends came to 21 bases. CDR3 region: CASSTISGRLGNSPLHF. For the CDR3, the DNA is TGTGCCAGCAGTACTATCTCGGGGCGACTGGGGAATTCACCCCTCCACTTT.

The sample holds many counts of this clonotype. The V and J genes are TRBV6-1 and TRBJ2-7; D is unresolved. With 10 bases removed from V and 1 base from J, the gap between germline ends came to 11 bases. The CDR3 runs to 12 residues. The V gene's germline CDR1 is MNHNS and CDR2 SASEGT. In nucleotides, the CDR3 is TGTGCCACCGCTTATCAGTCCTACGAGCAGTACTTC. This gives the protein CATAYQSYEQYF.

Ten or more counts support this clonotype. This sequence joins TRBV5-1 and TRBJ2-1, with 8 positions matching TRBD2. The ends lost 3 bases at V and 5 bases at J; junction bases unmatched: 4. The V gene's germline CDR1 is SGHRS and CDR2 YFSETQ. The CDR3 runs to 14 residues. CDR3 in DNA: TGCGCCAGCAGCTCCTTAGCGGGGCACAATGAGCAGTTCTTC. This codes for CASSSLAGHNEQFF.

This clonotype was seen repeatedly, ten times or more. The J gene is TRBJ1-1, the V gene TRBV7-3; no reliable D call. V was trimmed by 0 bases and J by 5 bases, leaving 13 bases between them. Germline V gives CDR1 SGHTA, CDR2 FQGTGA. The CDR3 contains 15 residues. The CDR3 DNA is TGTGCCAGCAGCTTAACGGGAGGGCCTGGGACTGAAGCTTTCTTT. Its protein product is CASSLTGGPGTEAFF.

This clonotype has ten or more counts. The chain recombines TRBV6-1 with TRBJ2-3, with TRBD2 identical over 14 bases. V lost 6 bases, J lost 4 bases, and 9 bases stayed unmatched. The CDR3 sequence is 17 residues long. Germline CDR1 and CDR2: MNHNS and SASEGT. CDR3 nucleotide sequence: TGTGCCAGCAGGAGGACTAGCGGGGGGCCGATCGCAGATACGCAGTATTTT. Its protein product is CASRRTSGGPIADTQYF.

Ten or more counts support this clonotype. The CDR3 nucleotides are TGTGCCAGCAGACTTGGACTAGCGGGTTACACAGATACGCAGTATTTT. Protein: CASRLGLAGYTDTQYF. The rearrangement links TRBV5-6 to TRBJ2-3; TRBD2 matches 11 bases. J gave up 2 bases and V 5 bases, and 7 bases lay outside the gene matches. The CDR3 length is 16 residues. Germline CDR1 is SGHDT and CDR2 is YYEEEE. The whole variable domain, remainder taken from reference TRBV5-6 and TRBJ2-3, is DAGVTQSPTHLIKTRGQQVTLRCSPKSGHDTVSWYQQALGQGPQFIFQYYEEEERQRGNFPDRFSGHQFPNYSSELNVNALLLGDSALYLCASRLGLAGYTDTQYFGPGTRLTVL.

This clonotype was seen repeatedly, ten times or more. The CDR3 nucleotides are TGTGCCAGCAGTGTTTCGGGGGGAGGGGAAGAGACCCAGTACTTC. Its protein is CASSVSGGGEETQYF. The rearrangement uses TRBV25-1 and TRBJ2-5, with 7 bases that match TRBD2. Per the germline V gene, CDR1 is MGHDK and CDR2 is SYGVNS. The CDR3 is 15 residues long. The V gene end was trimmed by 4 bases and the J gene end by 3 bases; junction bases not matched to a gene: 8.

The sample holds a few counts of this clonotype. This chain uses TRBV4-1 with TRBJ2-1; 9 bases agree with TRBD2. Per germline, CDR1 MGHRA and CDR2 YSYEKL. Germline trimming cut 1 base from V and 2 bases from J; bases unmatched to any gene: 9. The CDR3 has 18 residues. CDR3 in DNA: TGCGCCAGCAGCCAAGGGTTAGTGCGGGGGGGCGCCTACAATGAGCAGTTCTTC. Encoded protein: CASSQGLVRGGAYNEQFF.

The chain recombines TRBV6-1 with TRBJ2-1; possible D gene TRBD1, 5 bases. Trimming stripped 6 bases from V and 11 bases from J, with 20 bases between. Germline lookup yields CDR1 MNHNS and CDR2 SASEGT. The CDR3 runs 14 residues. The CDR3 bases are TGTGCCAGCAGGGGGAATTGGGCAGGGTATAAGCAGTTCTTC. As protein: CASRGNWAGYKQFF.

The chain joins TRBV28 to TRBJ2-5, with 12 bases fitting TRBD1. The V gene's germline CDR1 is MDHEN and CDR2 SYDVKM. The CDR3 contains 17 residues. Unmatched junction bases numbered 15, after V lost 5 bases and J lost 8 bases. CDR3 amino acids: CASSETLGTGGVFTQYF. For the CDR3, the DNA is TGTGCCAGCAGTGAAACCCTTGGGACAGGGGGCGTCTTTACCCAGTACTTC. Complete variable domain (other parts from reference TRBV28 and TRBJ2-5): DVKVTQSSRYLVKRTGEKVFLECVQDMDHENMFWYRQDPGLGLRLIYFSYDVKMKEKGDIPEGYSVSREKKERFSLILESASTNQTSMYLCASSETLGTGGVFTQYFGPGTRLLVL.

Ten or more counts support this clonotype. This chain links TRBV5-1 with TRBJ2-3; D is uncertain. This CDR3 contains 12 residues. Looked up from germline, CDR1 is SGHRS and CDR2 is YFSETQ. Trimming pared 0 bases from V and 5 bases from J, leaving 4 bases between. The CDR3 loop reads CASSLAEDTQYF. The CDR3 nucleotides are TGCGCCAGCAGCTTGGCCGAAGATACGCAGTATTTT.

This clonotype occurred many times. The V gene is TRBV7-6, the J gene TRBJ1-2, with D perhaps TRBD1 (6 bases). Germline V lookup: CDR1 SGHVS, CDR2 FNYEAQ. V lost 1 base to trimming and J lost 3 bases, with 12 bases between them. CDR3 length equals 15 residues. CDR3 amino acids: CASSLGGGLDYGYTF. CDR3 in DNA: TGTGCCAGCAGCTTAGGTGGGGGGCTCGACTATGGCTACACCTTC.